This T cell receptor beta chain was sequenced in a study of blood T cell repertoires in COVID-19. Study in general: There were acute and convalescent COVID-19 samples, and they came from the United States, Italy and Spain. The analysed material was cDNA or gDNA that came from T cells, B-cell-depleted T cells, or PBMCs.

Study processing details: Nucleated cell counts were estimated from reference gene primer amplification. Assay used: immunoSEQ multiplex PCR; TCRdb lists only in-frame clones, some missing. V, J and clone size reflect that table, while D and trimming were determined from the DNA. This table has about 160,000 clones, 65% to 85% appearing once. V was trimmed by 5 bases and J by 2 bases, leaving 22 bases between them. The CDR3 loop spans 18 amino acids. CDR1 and CDR2 (germline): SGHVS, FNYEAQ. The sequence was collected from an elderly woman with acute or convalescent COVID-19. The sequencing input was peripheral blood. The V call is TRBV7-6, the J call TRBJ1-3; the D gene is possibly TRBD1 (6 bases). The CDR3 bases are TGTGCCAGCAGCCGGCGGGCAGGGGACCCCCCACCTGGAAACACCATATATTTT. This gives the protein CASSRRAGDPPPGNTIYF.